This record covers a single T cell receptor beta chain. This specimen comes from a study of response to subunit inactivated influenza vaccine. TCRdb analysed the RT-PCR reads with MiXCR anew, one entry per CDR3 protein. The table lists approximately 500,000 distinct CDR3 sequences, 10% to 15% of them singletons. CDR3 length equals 12 residues. From germline, CDR1 is DFQATT and CDR2 SNEGSKA (reference sequence). The TCR was taken from a middle-aged man who received an inactivated influenza vaccine. Here the sequenced sample was PBMCs from blood, taken 45 days after vaccination. The chain combines TRBV20-1 with TRBJ2-1; TRBD2 aligns across 11 bases. The CDR3 nucleotides read TGCAGAGGGGTAGCGGGGGGGGCCGAGCAGTTCTTC. It yields the protein CRGVAGGAEQFF.